This T cell receptor beta chain came from a study of blood T cells in healthy people across ages (dated by TCRdb to the mid-2010s). Background on the whole study: Template switching captured roughly one uniquely barcoded TCR beta cDNA molecule per two T cells in model experiments. The study measured age-related changes in TCR beta repertoire diversity using deep sequencing normalized with unique cDNA molecular identifiers. Four age groups were formed from the donors: young (average approximately 17 years), middle-aged (approximately 40), aged (about 62) and long-lived (around 80). To avoid experimental bias, donors of different ages were spread randomly across the sequencing lanes. For two donors (one aged 18 to 29 and one aged 80 or older), the study analyzed two additional independent replicas of 1 million unique cDNA reads from the same blood draw. The paper's findings and limits, for the study overall: Estimates of total diversity based on one million sequenced T cells were considered lower bounds and underestimates. A strong correlation was found between observed TCR beta diversity and the percentage of naive T cells measured by flow cytometry. Because profiling used bulk unsorted PBMCs, naive and antigen-experienced compartments could not be compared conclusively. Compared with the aged group, the long-lived group had more naive CD4+ T cells, fewer expanded clones and increased TCR diversity, a pattern suggesting age selection. Because donor CMV infection status was unknown, age-related changes in expanded clonotypes were potentially confounded. As age increased, observed TCR beta diversity per million T cells dropped in a roughly linear way, and a significant reduction was already evident by age about 40.

The CDR3 measures 14 amino acids from cysteine to phenylalanine. Only the CDR3 DNA stays, 42 bases, in frame from base 1. Per the germline V gene (reference sequence), DFQATT is the CDR1 and SNEGSKA is the CDR2. The trim is 0 bases for V and 4 bases for J, with a gap of 13 bases between the germline ends. The library came from 5' RACE. The sequencer was an Illumina HiSeq 2500. The second PCR ran for about 6 to 11 cycles and used a J-beta primer mix along with a sample-barcoded 5' primer. Each TCR beta cDNA molecule received a unique molecular identifier from a template-switch 5' adaptor carrying 12 random nucleotides. Each sample yielded at least 2.5 million CDR3-containing paired-end reads. First-strand cDNA was synthesized from all RNA with the Mint cDNA synthesis kit, primed by a TRBC-specific oligonucleotide. All cDNA was treated with uracil-DNA glycosylase and then went through a first 18-cycle PCR with the universal primers M1SS and BC2_uni_R. The study's own analysis went as follows. For normalization, 1 million high-quality reads were randomly selected from each sample, with every read carrying a distinct molecular identifier. Instead of being binned into consensus sequences, reads with shared molecular identifiers were discarded. MiTCR, with a Q25 quality threshold and the strictest error-elimination algorithm, was used for CDR3 identification, clonotype clustering and error correction. A nonparametric unseen species model with Euler transformation was used to estimate a lower bound on total TCR beta diversity. TCRdb applied fastp at Q25 and MiXCR to the public reads, then kept only in-frame beta chains. Every distinct CDR3 protein forms one entry, paired with its most common genes and DNA. None of the V and J calls come from the authors' own analysis; TCRdb made them. The sample table shows under 950,000 distinct CDR3 sequences, and about a fifth are seen once. Around 22% of the sample goes to the ten largest clones.

The 35 to 40 donors, aged about 6 to 95 years, were systemically healthy Caucasian individuals from Russia. Approximately 9.7 milliliters of peripheral blood were drawn from each donor into EDTA-treated Vacutainer tubes. PBMCs were isolated by Ficoll-Paque density-gradient centrifugation, with at least 7 million obtained per sample. Total RNA, at least 6 micrograms per sample, was extracted from PBMCs with Trizol reagent. The percentages of naive CD45RAhigh/CD27high T cells were determined by flow cytometry on a PBMC aliquot from every donor. As concerns this clonotype: Its recognized antigen is unknown. Base quality data are lacking; no much larger clone is found one base away.

The origin of this receptor is a man aged 65 to 79 in good health. The chain is encoded by TRBV20-1 joined to TRBJ2-7, with an unclear D gene assignment. Sequenced sample: blood. The CDR3 corresponds to CSARDWTDYYEQYF. The DNA sequence is TGCAGTGCTAGAGATTGGACGGATTATTACGAGCAGTACTTC.